This TCR beta chain originates from a study of CD8+CD57+ T cells in acquired aplastic anemia. The wider study: DNA from sorted CD4+ and CD8+ cells averaged around 3 ug. CD4+ reads averaged about 10.8 million in healthy donors.

Germline lookup yields CDR1 DFQATT and CDR2 SNEGSKA (reference sequence). With V trimmed by 4 bases and J by 9 bases, 15 bases remained unmatched. The CDR3 length is 15 residues. Study-wide results and limits: Simpson's diversity of CD8+ cells was not significantly different in patients compared with controls.

With regard to this clonotype: What it recognizes is unknown.

The template for TCR beta VDJ and CDR3 sequence profiling was genomic DNA. TCRdb processed the reads anew with MiXCR; each CDR3 protein has one entry. In the table there are about 170,000 distinct CDR3 sequences, about 60% of which are singletons. The source material was sorted CD4+, CD8+, or CD8+CD57+ T cells (not recorded which) from PBMCs. The chain couples TRBV20-1 to TRBJ2-3; TRBD2 matches 8 bases. This sequence originates from a human donor in good health. This CDR3 is CSAILSGTSGLTQYF. The CDR3 DNA reads as TGCAGTGCTATCCTTTCCGGGACTAGTGGACTAACGCAGTATTTT.